The rows below give T cell receptor beta chains drawn from one sample of a study of cytotoxic CD8 clonotypes in ibrutinib-treated CLL. Sequencing was performed with immunoSEQ multiplex PCR; in TCRdb, only in-frame clones are kept and a portion is missing. The sample lists some 200,000 clones; just over 70% were seen once. The starting material was PBMCs, obtained after 12 months of ibrutinib treatment. The receptor source for this set is a human donor with chronic lymphocytic leukemia. The CDR3 runs from the conserved cysteine through the conserved F or W. A D gene is named only where the DNA matches it firmly. Expanded clones are given a class, and other clones once, few, many or no size at all.

j_call	clone_size	v_call	d_call	cdr3_nt	cdr3_aa
TRBJ2-7	NA	TRBV29-1	NA	TGCAGCGTCGAGGGAGGCTTCTCCTACGAGCAGTACTTC	CSVEGGFSYEQYF
TRBJ1-6	NA	TRBV18	TRBD1	TGTGCCAGCTCACCAAGGGGCAGGGGGACCCTCCACTTT	CASSPRGRGTLHF
TRBJ1-3	NA	TRBV28	NA	TGTGCCAGCAGTTTAATTAGAGGGGAAAGCTCTGGAAACACCATATATTTT	CASSLIRGESSGNTIYF
TRBJ1-4	NA	TRBV28	TRBD1	TGTGCCAGCAGTCCCCCGGGACAGGGAGGAAAACTGTTTTTT	CASSPPGQGGKLFF
TRBJ1-2	NA	TRBV7-2	TRBD1	TGTGCCAGCAGCGGCGACAGGGGGGTTTATGGCTACACCTTC	CASSGDRGVYGYTF
TRBJ2-7	NA	TRBV7-2	NA	TGTGCCAGCAGCACCCTGGACAGTGCGAGAGCCGAGCAGTACTTC	CASSTLDSARAEQYF
TRBJ1-1	NA	TRBV29-1	NA	TGCAGCGTTGAAGATGGTATGGGGACAAAGAACACTGAAGCTTTCTTT	CSVEDGMGTKNTEAFF
TRBJ2-5	once	TRBV25-1	TRBD2	TGTGCCAGCACCGCCGGGGGGCAAGAGACCCAGTACTTC	CASTAGGQETQYF
TRBJ1-2	NA	TRBV28	NA	TGTGCCAGCAGTTTCGACGGGGCTTTGGGCTATGGCTACACCTTC	CASSFDGALGYGYTF
TRBJ1-3	NA	TRBV5-5	NA	TGTGCCAGCTCGGGGCGTAACGGAAACACCATATATTTT	CASSGRNGNTIYF
TRBJ1-5	NA	TRBV28	NA	TGTGCCAGCAATAGTAGAGGGTTACAGCCCCAGCATTTT	CASNSRGLQPQHF
TRBJ2-3	NA	TRBV19	NA	TGTGCCAGTAGTGACCGTCACACTAGCACAGATACGCAGTATTTT	CASSDRHTSTDTQYF
TRBJ1-4	NA	TRBV4-2	TRBD1	TGTGCCAGCAGCCGAGCAGGGGGCGATGAAAAACTGTTTTTT	CASSRAGGDEKLFF
TRBJ1-1	NA	TRBV10-2	NA	TGCGCCAGCAGCCCAGGGGTGGAGACTGAAGCTTTCTTT	CASSPGVETEAFF
TRBJ1-4	NA	TRBV4-2	TRBD1	TGTGCCAGCAGGCTGACAGGGGGAGATGAAAAACTGTTTTTT	CASRLTGGDEKLFF
TRBJ2-3	NA	TRBV29-1	TRBD2	TGCAGCGTCGACGGGGGGAGCACAGATACGCAGTATTTT	CSVDGGSTDTQYF
TRBJ2-5	NA	TRBV6-6	NA	TGTGCCAGCAAATACGGACGTACGCAAGAGACCCAGTACTTC	CASKYGRTQETQYF
TRBJ1-1	NA	TRBV11-3	NA	TGTGCCAGCAGCGCGGGGGGCACGAACACTGAAGCTTTCTTT	CASSAGGTNTEAFF
TRBJ1-6	many	TRBV28	NA	TGTGCCAGCAGTGGCAGGTCTAATTCACCCCTCCACTTT	CASSGRSNSPLHF
TRBJ2-5	NA	TRBV5-4	TRBD1	TGTGCCAGCAGTATTTGGGCGGCAGGGACAGGGGGCGATGGGGAGACCCAGTACTTC	CASSIWAAGTGGDGETQYF
TRBJ1-2	NA	TRBV11-2	TRBD1	TGTGCCAGCAGCTTAGACGGTTCGGGACAGGGGAGATATGGCTACACCTTC	CASSLDGSGQGRYGYTF
TRBJ2-1	NA	TRBV27	NA	TGTGCCAGCAGTCCGCTAGCCTACAATGAGCAGTTCTTC	CASSPLAYNEQFF
TRBJ2-5	NA	TRBV2	NA	TGTGCCAGCAGGGAACCCGGGACAAGCCAAGAGACCCAGTACTTC	CASREPGTSQETQYF
TRBJ2-2	NA	TRBV28	NA	TGTGCCAGCAGTTTGACTACCGGGGAGCTGTTTTTT	CASSLTTGELFF
TRBJ2-1	NA	TRBV30	NA	TGTGCCTGGAGTGAGTGGAGAGAGCAGTTCTTC	CAWSEWREQFF
TRBJ2-7	NA	TRBV2	NA	TGTGCCAGCAGCTCAGGGCAGTATAGTGCCTACGAGCAGTACTTC	CASSSGQYSAYEQYF
TRBJ1-1	NA	TRBV9	NA	TGTGCCAGCAGCCCCCGCCGGGGCAGGGGATTCGGCACTGAAGCTTTCTTT	CASSPRRGRGFGTEAFF
TRBJ2-7	few	TRBV2	TRBD1	TGTGCCAGCAGACGACAGGGGGCGTCCTACGAGCAGTACTTC	CASRRQGASYEQYF
TRBJ2-7	NA	TRBV7-9	NA	TGTGCCAGCGGATGGCGGGGATCCTACGAGCAGTACTTC	CASGWRGSYEQYF
TRBJ1-2	NA	TRBV9	NA	TGTGCCAGCAGCGTAGTATCGCAGGGTGGGAATGGCTACACCTTC	CASSVVSQGGNGYTF
TRBJ2-6	NA	TRBV29-1	NA	TGCAGCGTTGTGAGGGGAGCTGGGGCCAACGTCCTGACTTTC	CSVVRGAGANVLTF
TRBJ1-5	NA	TRBV19	NA	TGTGCCAGTAAACAGGGTGGTGGGTTCCTGGATCAGCCCCAGCATTTT	CASKQGGGFLDQPQHF
TRBJ1-5	NA	TRBV5-1	NA	TGCGCCAGCAGCAAGGGGACCGGGGGCCGATCCAATCAGCCCCAGCATTTT	CASSKGTGGRSNQPQHF
TRBJ1-3	many	TRBV6-1	NA	TGTGCCAGCAGTGAAATGGACAGTTGGGGAAACACCATATATTTT	CASSEMDSWGNTIYF
TRBJ2-5	NA	TRBV5-1	NA	TGCGCCAGCAGCCGCGGGTCTTCCTCCCAAGAGACCCAGTACTTC	CASSRGSSSQETQYF
TRBJ2-3	once	TRBV7-3	TRBD2	TGTGCCAGCAGCTTGGGGCTAGCGGGAGCCACAGATACGCAGTATTTT	CASSLGLAGATDTQYF
TRBJ2-1	NA	TRBV29-1	TRBD2	TGCAGCGGAATGACTAGCGGGCATTACAATGAGCAGTTCTTC	CSGMTSGHYNEQFF
TRBJ2-1	NA	TRBV5-1	TRBD2	TGCGCCAGCAGCTTGCAAGCGGGGGGCGGGTCCTACAATGAGCAGTTCTTC	CASSLQAGGGSYNEQFF
TRBJ2-5	NA	TRBV19	TRBD2	TGTGCCAGTAAGGCGACTAGCGGGAGTTCGGAGACCCAGTACTTC	CASKATSGSSETQYF
TRBJ1-1	NA	TRBV6-5	NA	TGTGCCAGCAGTTTTCGGGGGTTAAACACTGAAGCTTTCTTT	CASSFRGLNTEAFF
TRBJ1-2	few	TRBV9	TRBD1	TGTGCCAGCAGCGGGACTGACAGGGCGTCTTCCTATGGCTACACCTTC	CASSGTDRASSYGYTF
TRBJ2-7	NA	TRBV4-3	NA	TGCGCCAGCAGTCAGGCCGATAGCTCCTACGAGCAGTACTTC	CASSQADSSYEQYF
TRBJ2-7	NA	TRBV11-2	TRBD1	TGTGCCAGCAGCCCCACAGGGGTTAGAGACGAGCAGTACTTC	CASSPTGVRDEQYF
TRBJ2-7	NA	TRBV30	TRBD2	TGTGCCCGGAGGACTAGCGGGGGGTACGAGCAGTACTTC	CARRTSGGYEQYF
TRBJ2-1	NA	TRBV7-6	NA	TGTGCCAGCGAGTTCAATGAGCAGTTCTTC	CASEFNEQFF
TRBJ2-6	NA	TRBV30	NA	TGTGCCTGGACTACGCGGACCTCTGGGGCCAACGTCCTGACTTTC	CAWTTRTSGANVLTF
TRBJ2-5	once	TRBV9	TRBD2	TGTGCCAGCAGCGCCCCCTTTGGGACTAGCGGGCAAGAGACCCAGTACTTC	CASSAPFGTSGQETQYF
TRBJ2-3	NA	TRBV5-1	TRBD1	TGCGCCAGCAGCTTGAGGGGGCGTCTAGATACGCAGTATTTT	CASSLRGRLDTQYF
TRBJ2-1	NA	TRBV5-1	TRBD2	TGCGCCAGCAGCCGAGACCCTAGCGGGCCGAGCTCCTACAATGAGCAGTTCTTC	CASSRDPSGPSSYNEQFF
TRBJ1-2	NA	TRBV7-9	NA	TGTGCCAGCAGCCCCGCGGGGGCGGTGTATGGCTACACCTTC	CASSPAGAVYGYTF
TRBJ1-2	many	TRBV23-1	NA	TGCGCCAGCAGCCCTTATATTGGCTACACCTTC	CASSPYIGYTF
TRBJ1-5	once	TRBV6-5	NA	TGTGCCAGCAAGGGTTACAATCAGCCCCAGCATTTT	CASKGYNQPQHF
TRBJ1-6	medium-sized	TRBV6-1	NA	TGTGCCAGCAGTGAAGCCCAGACCTATAATTCACCCCTCCACTTT	CASSEAQTYNSPLHF
TRBJ1-4	NA	TRBV18	NA	TGTGCCAGCTCCCTCGACCAGGGCCTTAATGAAAAACTGTTTTTT	CASSLDQGLNEKLFF
TRBJ1-2	NA	TRBV6-5	NA	TGTGCCAGCAGCCAAGAATATTGGCGTGGCTACACCTTC	CASSQEYWRGYTF
TRBJ1-2	once	TRBV7-9	TRBD1	TGTGCCAGCAGCTCCGGACAGGGGGTTATTGGCTACACCTTC	CASSSGQGVIGYTF
TRBJ2-1	once	TRBV7-2	NA	TGTGCCAGCAGCTTAGCGACAGAGCAGTTCTTC	CASSLATEQFF
TRBJ2-7	NA	TRBV28	TRBD1	TGTGCCAGCAGTTTGGCAGGGGGTGACGAGCAGTACTTC	CASSLAGGDEQYF